This TCR beta chain derives from a study of blood T cell repertoires in COVID-19. Profiling relied on immunoSEQ multiplex PCR, and the TCRdb table lists in-frame clones only, not all of them. The table records about 320,000 clones, 80% to 90% of them present only once. With regard to this clone: Other nucleotide sequences in the sample specify the same CDR3.

The germline V gene has CDR1 MNHEY and CDR2 SVGAGI. V lost 4 bases to trimming and J lost 3 bases, with 9 bases between them. This CDR3 comprises 13 residues. This clonotype was sampled from a woman aged 18-29 years who had recovered from COVID-19. Material: PBMCs or T cells enriched from blood (not recorded which). The chain couples TRBV6-5 to TRBJ1-1; the D gene is possibly TRBD1 (5 bases). CDR3 DNA: TGTGCCAGCAGTTCCACGGGGGACACTGAAGCTTTCTTT. Its protein product is CASSSTGDTEAFF.